A single sample gave rise to the 22 T cell receptor beta chains below, sequenced in a study of CD8+CD57+ T cells in acquired aplastic anemia. According to the study, genomic DNA was the template for TCR beta VDJ and CDR3 profiling. Using its own MiXCR run on the reads, TCRdb lists one record per CDR3 protein. The data hold about 200,000 distinct CDR3 sequences, with 65% observed a single time. Those patients picked for sequencing had displayed CD8+CD57+ cell expansion on flow cytometry. Specimen: sorted CD4+, CD8+, or CD8+CD57+ T cells (not recorded which) from PBMCs. The receptor source for this set is a human donor with aplastic anemia.

As for this clonotype: Relative to the germline gene, one junction end is altered; a read error may explain this. The chain is built from TRBV7-7 and TRBJ2-7; D is perhaps TRBD1 or TRBD2 (5 bases each). This CDR3 has 13 residues. Per germline, CDR1 SSHAT and CDR2 FNYEAQ (reference sequence). CDR3 bases: TGTGCTAGCAGCTTAGTGTGGGGGAACGAGCAGTACTTC. Translated: CASSLVWGNEQYF.

The genes are TRBV7-9 and TRBJ1-1; no reliable D call. The length of the CDR3 is 13 residues. Germline values: CDR1 SEHNR, CDR2 FQNEAQ (reference sequence). With 1 base removed from V and 7 bases from J, the gap between germline ends came to 10 bases. DNA of the CDR3: TGTGCCAGCAGCTTAGTAGGCAGGAATGAAGCTTTCTTT. Residues: CASSLVGRNEAFF.

This clonotype was seen a handful of times. The V and J genes are TRBV15 and TRBJ1-6; possible D gene TRBD1, 6 bases. The CDR3 spans 16 residues. Germline lookup yields CDR1 LNHNV and CDR2 YYDKDF (reference sequence). Trimming took 1 base from V and 5 from J, leaving 12 bases between them. The CDR3 spells CATSRATGSHNSPLHF. The CDR3 bases are TGTGCCACCAGCAGAGCCACAGGGTCCCATAATTCACCCCTCCACTTT. The full variable domain, its missing parts supplied by reference TRBV15 and TRBJ1-6, is DAMVIQNPRYQVTQFGKPVTLSCSQTLNHNVMYWYQQKSSQAPKLLFHYYDKDFNNEADTPDNFQSRRPNTSFCFLDIRSPGLGDTAMYLCATSRATGSHNSPLHFGNGTRLTVT.

This chain connects TRBV15 to TRBJ1-5, with D perhaps TRBD1 (5 bases). V was shortened by 0 bases and J by 11 bases, with 8 bases between the two germline ends. The germline gives CDR1 LNHNV, CDR2 YYDKDF (reference sequence). CDR3 length equals 12 residues. In nucleotides, the CDR3 is TGTGCCACCAGCAGAGAGGGACTGACCCAGCATTTT. It is translated as CATSREGLTQHF.

In this sample, this clonotype turned up a few times. The genes are TRBV29-1 and TRBJ2-7; TRBD1 agrees at 8 bases. Losses at the gene ends were 6 bases for V and 3 bases for J; bases not matched to a gene: 4. Per germline, CDR1 SQVTM and CDR2 ANQGSEA. The CDR3 totals 12 residues. The CDR3 sequence: CSVHRGNYEQYF. CDR3 DNA sequence: TGCAGCGTCCACAGGGGGAACTACGAGCAGTACTTC.

The rearrangement uses TRBV15 and TRBJ1-1; no definite D call. V was trimmed by 3 bases and J by 5 bases, leaving 10 bases between them. CDR1 and CDR2 from the germline V gene are LNHNV and YYDKDF (reference sequence). This CDR3 has 13 amino acids. CDR3 sequence (DNA): TGTGCCACCAGCAGCCGATTAGAGACTGAAGCTTTCTTT. It yields the protein CATSSRLETEAFF.

This clonotype occurred many times. CDR3 residues: CASSLSGDRGDEQYF. CDR3 sequence (DNA): TGTGCCAGCAGTTTATCAGGGGACCGGGGGGACGAGCAGTACTTC. J is TRBJ2-7 and V is TRBV27, with 7 bases fitting TRBD2. V shed 0 bases, J shed 5 bases, and the junction held 7 bases outside the gene matches. The CDR3 extends over 15 amino acids. Germline lookup yields CDR1 MNHEY and CDR2 SMNVEV (reference sequence).

The chain combines TRBV5-1 with TRBJ2-1; possibly TRBD1 or TRBD2 for D (5 bases each). Germline assignment: CDR1 SGHRS and CDR2 YFSETQ. The CDR3 has 14 amino acids. Between the trimmed V and J ends, which lost 0 bases and 7 bases, there was a span of 11 bases. CDR3 DNA: TGCGCCAGCAGCTTGGAAGCAGGGACGAATGAGCAGTTCTTC. Its translation is CASSLEAGTNEQFF.

With respect to this clonotype: This sequence may be a read error, since a much larger clone differs from it by one base. This chain joins TRBV4-1 and TRBJ1-1; D not resolved. Germline CDR1 reads MGHRA; CDR2 reads YSYEKL. Trimming took off 4 bases at V and 1 base at J, with 10 bases between the two ends. The CDR3 spans 14 residues. Here the CDR3 DNA reads TGCGCCAGCAGCCCCGGCAAAGAGAACACTGAAGCTTTCTTT. Translated, it gives CASSPGKENTEAFF.

This clonotype has more than one count but fewer than ten. This may be a read error: a much more frequent sequence differs by one nucleotide. CDR3 in DNA: TGTGTCAGTAGTATCGGGACGGGACACTCTGGCTACACCTTC. This gives the protein CVSSIGTGHSGYTF. This chain links TRBV19 with TRBJ1-2, with a weak D call TRBD1 (6 bases). In germline, CDR1 is LNHDA, CDR2 SQIVND (reference sequence). The CDR3 is made up of 14 amino acids.

This chain connects TRBV24-1 to TRBJ2-3; tentatively, D is TRBD2 (6 bases). Trimming pared 3 bases from V and 1 base from J, leaving 7 bases between. CDR3 length: 14 amino acids. Germline values: CDR1 KGHDR, CDR2 SFDVKD. The CDR3 DNA reads as TGTGCCACCAGTGATAGCGGGCGCACAGATACGCAGTATTTT. Amino acid sequence: CATSDSGRTDTQYF.

The chain uses TRBV7-9 and TRBJ2-1, with 11 bases matching TRBD2. The CDR3 has 14 amino acids. CDR1 is SEHNR and CDR2 is FQNEAQ in the germline V gene (reference sequence). V dropped 3 bases and J dropped 8; count of bases not matched to a gene: 3. This CDR3 is CASSFSGGGYEQFF. As DNA, the CDR3 is TGTGCCAGCAGCTTTAGCGGGGGGGGATATGAGCAGTTCTTC.

CDR3 loop: CSAILASGSQETQYF. The CDR3 region has the DNA TGCAGTGCTATCTTGGCTAGCGGGAGTCAGGAGACCCAGTACTTC. The rearrangement joins TRBV20-1 to TRBJ2-5; 10 bases map to TRBD2. V lost 4 bases, J lost 5 bases, and 10 bases stayed unmatched. In germline, CDR1 is DFQATT, CDR2 SNEGSKA (reference sequence). The CDR3 spans 15 residues.

The chain joins TRBV6-1 to TRBJ2-7; no clear D. The CDR3 runs to 14 residues. Germline CDR1 MNHNS, CDR2 SASEGT. Trimming took 5 bases from V and 0 from J, leaving 11 bases between them. The chain's CDR3 is CASSYVADSYEQYF. CDR3 DNA sequence: TGTGCCAGCAGTTACGTGGCGGACTCCTACGAGCAGTACTTC.

This clonotype turned up a few times. DNA for the CDR3: TGTGCCACCAGTGCCCCAGGCCGTCCCTACGAGCAGTACTTC. Protein: CATSAPGRPYEQYF. V gene TRBV24-1 combines with J gene TRBJ2-7; D unclear. This CDR3 has 14 amino acids. The germline gives CDR1 KGHDR, CDR2 SFDVKD. Trimming shortened V by 5 bases and J by 2 bases, and 12 bases separated the two germline ends.

A remark on this clonotype: The junction departs from germline at one end; a sequencing error may be responsible. This chain joins TRBV11-3 and TRBJ2-1, with TRBD1 matching over 8 bases. Germline V gene sequence: CDR1 SGHNT, CDR2 YENEEA. The CDR3 is 14 residues long. The CDR3 sequence is CASSGTGVYSEQFF. For the CDR3, the DNA is TGTGCCAGCTCCGGGACAGGAGTCTACAGTGAGCAGTTCTTC.

The chain uses TRBV10-3 and TRBJ1-1; D perhaps matches TRBD1 (6 bases). Germline loops: CDR1 ENHRY, CDR2 SYGVKD. This CDR3 has 17 amino acids. The V end lost 2 bases, the J end lost 0 bases, and 16 bases lay between the germline ends. As DNA, the CDR3 is TGTGCCATCAGTGAGAAGGGGGGATGGGCTATGAACACTGAAGCTTTCTTT. Protein sequence: CAISEKGGWAMNTEAFF.

The J gene is TRBJ1-5, the V gene TRBV12-3 or TRBV12-4; D might be TRBD1 (6 bases). The CDR3 spans 14 residues. Trimming took 1 base from V and 9 from J, leaving 13 bases between them. CDR3: CASSLVQGEAPQHF. The CDR3 DNA reads TGTGCCAGCAGTTTAGTACAGGGAGAAGCGCCCCAGCATTTT.

Only a few counts were recorded for this clonotype. The CDR3, as DNA: TGTGCCACCAGTGCCACCGGGACAGCTAATGAAAAACTGTTTTTT. Its translation: CATSATGTANEKLFF. The chain joins TRBV24-1 to TRBJ1-4, with 7 bases lining up with TRBD1. CDR3 length: 15 residues. J gave up 3 bases and V 5 bases, and 5 bases lay outside the gene matches. Germline lookup yields CDR1 KGHDR and CDR2 SFDVKD.

The V gene is TRBV2, the J gene TRBJ1-2; 7 bases align to TRBD1. The CDR3 runs to 13 residues. Germline V gives CDR1 SNHLY, CDR2 FYNNEI. V shed 6 bases and J 5 bases; nucleotides not matched to a gene: 6. DNA of the CDR3: TGTGCCAGCAGCGGCCCAGGGGGTTATGGCTACACCTTC. Translated: CASSGPGGYGYTF.

Concerning this clonotype itself: Compared with germline, one end of the junction differs, possibly owing to a read error. CDR3 loop: CASSPTGAWGSHEQYF. CDR3 in DNA: TGTGCCAGTAGTCCCACCGGGGCATGGGGCTCCCACGAGCAGTACTTC. The rearrangement uses TRBV19 and TRBJ2-7; perhaps D is TRBD1 or TRBD2 (5 bases each). The CDR3 spans 16 residues. CDR1 is LNHDA, CDR2 SQIVND, per germline (reference sequence).

This clonotype appeared a single time. The V call is TRBV7-9, the J call TRBJ2-7; a possible D gene is TRBD2 (6 bases). The CDR3 runs to 16 residues. Germline V lookup: CDR1 SEHNR, CDR2 FQNEAQ (reference sequence). The germline V and J ends were trimmed by 0 bases and 0 bases, with 12 bases remaining between them. CDR3 DNA sequence: TGTGCCAGCAGCTTAGCGGGCCGGGGAGGCTCCTACGAGCAGTACTTC. Residues: CASSLAGRGGSYEQYF.